The 5 T cell receptor beta chains below were found in one sample sequenced in a study of blood T cell repertoires in COVID-19. Sequencing used immunoSEQ multiplex PCR; TCRdb keeps in-frame clones, though not all of them. The table has fewer than 350,000 clones, 80% to 90% seen once. Sequencing was carried out using PBMCs or T cells enriched from blood (not recorded which). These receptors all come from a woman in her thirties or forties with acute COVID-19.

This chain uses TRBV10-2 with TRBJ1-1, with 8 bases lining up with TRBD1. V lost 6 bases and J lost 10; bases outside the gene matches: 10. Germline-derived CDR1 and CDR2 are WSHSY and SAAADI. This CDR3 is 13 amino acids long. The CDR3 DNA follows: TGCGCCAGCAGCCACGGACAGGGTTTGGGAGCTTTCTTT. Translating gives CASSHGQGLGAFF.

V gene TRBV6-2 or TRBV6-3 combines with J gene TRBJ2-5, with D tentatively TRBD2 (5 bases). Per germline, CDR1 MNHEY and CDR2 SVGEGT. V lost 3 bases and J 2 bases, leaving 13 bases between the germline ends. The CDR3 is 15 amino acids. In DNA form, the CDR3 reads TGTGCCAGCAGTTATGCTTTGCGGACTCAAGAGACCCAGTACTTC. Translation: CASSYALRTQETQYF.

The count of this clone is one. The V and J genes are TRBV4-1 and TRBJ1-4; TRBD1 might be the D (6 bases). CDR1 MGHRA and CDR2 YSYEKL come from the germline V gene. Between the trimmed V and J ends, which lost 4 bases and 7 bases, there was a span of 13 bases. The CDR3 length is 14 residues. The CDR3 nucleotides read TGCGCCAGCAGCCTGAGGGGACAACTTGAAAAACTGTTTTTT. Translating it yields CASSLRGQLEKLFF.

The V gene is TRBV3-1 (or the pseudogene TRBV3-2), the J gene TRBJ1-2; 11 bases align to TRBD1. CDR3 length equals 14 residues. The junction had 4 bases not matched to a gene; V was cut back by 5 bases and J by 5 bases. Germline-derived CDR1 and CDR2 are LGHDT and YNNKEL (reference sequence). The CDR3 DNA sequence: TGTGCCAGCAGCACCGGGACAGGGGGTTATGGCTACACCTTC. Its translation: CASSTGTGGYGYTF.

The V and J genes are TRBV5-1 and TRBJ1-2, with 7 bases lining up with TRBD1. There are 16 residues in the CDR3. The V gene's germline CDR1 is SGHRS and CDR2 YFSETQ. V shed 5 bases, J shed 4 bases, and the junction held 14 bases outside the gene matches. The CDR3 DNA reads as TGCGCCAGCAGACCGGGACAGAGTCGTGTTAGCTATGGCTACACCTTC. Translation gives CASRPGQSRVSYGYTF.